The following is a T cell receptor (beta chain) sequence with its context. The antigen is unknown. The second PCR ran about 6 to 12 cycles with a sample-barcoded 5' primer and J-beta primers. Every cDNA molecule carried a tag from a template-switch adaptor bearing 12 random nucleotides. Each CDR3 protein gets one entry after TCRdb re-called the 5' RACE reads with MiXCR. The sample yields roughly 1.9 million distinct CDR3 sequences, around 42% seen once. The CDR3 covers 16 residues. With 1 base removed from V and 4 bases from J, the gap between germline ends came to 14 bases. Germline V CDR1 and CDR2: LGHNA, YNFKEQ. The data were obtained in a study of blood T cells in healthy people across ages. Study outcomes and limitations: Compared with aged donors, long-lived donors showed fewer expanded clones, suggesting selection. Observed TCR beta diversity per million T cells went down as age went up. This fall followed a roughly linear course with age.

Extraction of total RNA produced a minimum of 5.5 micrograms from each sample. V and J are TRBV4-2 and TRBJ2-1; D possibly corresponds to TRBD2 (6 bases). The sequenced sample consisted of blood. The TCR sequence derives from a human donor in good health. CDR3 residues: CASSQAASREYNEQFF. CDR3 DNA sequence: TGTGCCAGCAGCCAAGCGGCCTCCCGGGAGTACAATGAGCAGTTCTTC.